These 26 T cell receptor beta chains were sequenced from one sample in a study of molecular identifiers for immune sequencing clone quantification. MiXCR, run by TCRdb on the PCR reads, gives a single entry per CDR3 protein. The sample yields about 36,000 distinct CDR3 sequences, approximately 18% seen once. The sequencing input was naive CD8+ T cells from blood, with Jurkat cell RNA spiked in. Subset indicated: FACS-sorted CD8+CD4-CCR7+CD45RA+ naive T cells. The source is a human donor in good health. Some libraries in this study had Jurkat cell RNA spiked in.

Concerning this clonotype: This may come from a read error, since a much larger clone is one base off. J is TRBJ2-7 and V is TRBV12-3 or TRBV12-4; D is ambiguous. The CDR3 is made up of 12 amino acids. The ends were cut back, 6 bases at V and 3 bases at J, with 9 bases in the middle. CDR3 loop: CASSLYYYEQYF. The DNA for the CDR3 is TGTGCCAGCAGCCTATACTACTACGAGCAGTACTTC.

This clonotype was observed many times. The CDR3 loop reads CASRLTGTGANVLTF. CDR3 nucleotides: TGTGCCAGCAGACTCACAGGGACTGGGGCCAACGTCCTGACTTTC. The chain uses TRBV6-2 or TRBV6-3 and TRBJ2-6, with D possibly matching TRBD1 (6 bases). This CDR3 region has 15 residues. Trimming shortened V by 6 bases and J by 2 bases, and 11 bases separated the two germline ends. Per the germline V gene, CDR1 is MNHEY and CDR2 is SVGEGT.

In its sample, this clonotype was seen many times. For the CDR3, the DNA is TGTGCCACCAGCAGAGATGGGACCCCAGAGTTCGAGCAGTACTTC. The encoded protein is CATSRDGTPEFEQYF. V usage is TRBV15 and J usage is TRBJ2-7; D assignment may be TRBD1 or TRBD2 (5 bases each). The CDR3 is 15 amino acids. Germline CDR1 reads LNHNV; CDR2 reads YYDKDF (reference sequence). V lost 0 bases, J lost 6 bases, and 15 bases lay in between.

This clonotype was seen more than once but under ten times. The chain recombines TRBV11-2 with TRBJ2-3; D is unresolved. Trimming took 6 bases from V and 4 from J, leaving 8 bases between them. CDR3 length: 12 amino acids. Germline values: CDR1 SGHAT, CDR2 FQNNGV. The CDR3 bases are TGTGCCAGCAGTTCCGTCGCAGATACGCAGTATTTT. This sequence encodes CASSSVADTQYF.

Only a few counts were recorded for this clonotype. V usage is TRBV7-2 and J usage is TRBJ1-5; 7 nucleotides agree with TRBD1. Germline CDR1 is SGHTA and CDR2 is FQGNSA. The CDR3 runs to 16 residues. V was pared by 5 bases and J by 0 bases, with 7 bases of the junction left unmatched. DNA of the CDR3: TGTGCCAGCAGCCCGACAGGGCCCTATAGCAATCAGCCCCAGCATTTT. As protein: CASSPTGPYSNQPQHF.

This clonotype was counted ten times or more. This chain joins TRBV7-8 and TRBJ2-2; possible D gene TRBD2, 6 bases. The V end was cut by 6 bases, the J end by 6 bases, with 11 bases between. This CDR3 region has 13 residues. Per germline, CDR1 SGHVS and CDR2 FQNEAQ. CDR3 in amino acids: CASRHRGAGELFF. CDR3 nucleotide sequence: TGTGCCAGCAGGCACCGCGGGGCCGGGGAGCTGTTTTTT. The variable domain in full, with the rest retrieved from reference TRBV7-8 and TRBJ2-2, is GAGVSQSPRYKVAKRGQDVALRCDPISGHVSLFWYQQALGQGPEFLTYFQNEAQLDKSGLPSDRFFAERPEGSVSTLKIQRTQQEDSAVYLCASRHRGAGELFFGEGSRLTVL.

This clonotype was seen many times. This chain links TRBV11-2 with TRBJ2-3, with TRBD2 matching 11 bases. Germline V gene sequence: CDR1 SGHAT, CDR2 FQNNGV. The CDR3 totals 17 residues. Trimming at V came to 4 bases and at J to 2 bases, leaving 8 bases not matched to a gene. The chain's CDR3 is CASSSSRLAGFTDTQYF. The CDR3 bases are TGTGCCAGCAGCTCCTCCCGACTAGCGGGGTTCACAGATACGCAGTATTTT.

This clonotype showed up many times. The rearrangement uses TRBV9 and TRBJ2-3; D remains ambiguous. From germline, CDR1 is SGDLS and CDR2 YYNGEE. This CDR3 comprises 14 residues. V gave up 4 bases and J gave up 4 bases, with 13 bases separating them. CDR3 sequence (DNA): TGTGCCAGCAGCACGCCCGCAAGACCAGATACGCAGTATTTT. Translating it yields CASSTPARPDTQYF.

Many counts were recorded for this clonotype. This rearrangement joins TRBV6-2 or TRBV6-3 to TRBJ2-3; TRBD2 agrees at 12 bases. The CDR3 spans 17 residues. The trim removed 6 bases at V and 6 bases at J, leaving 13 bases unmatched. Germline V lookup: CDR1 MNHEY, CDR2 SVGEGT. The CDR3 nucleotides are TGTGCCAGCAGCTCTCCCCGGACTAGCGGGATGGTGGATACGCAGTATTTT. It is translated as CASSSPRTSGMVDTQYF.

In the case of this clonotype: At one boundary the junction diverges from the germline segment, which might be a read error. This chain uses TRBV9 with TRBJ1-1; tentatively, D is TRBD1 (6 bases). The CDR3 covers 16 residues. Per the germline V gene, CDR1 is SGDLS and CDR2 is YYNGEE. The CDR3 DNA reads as TGTGCCGGCAGCGTGTCAGGGACATCACTGAACACTGAAGCTTTCTTT. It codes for CAGSVSGTSLNTEAFF.

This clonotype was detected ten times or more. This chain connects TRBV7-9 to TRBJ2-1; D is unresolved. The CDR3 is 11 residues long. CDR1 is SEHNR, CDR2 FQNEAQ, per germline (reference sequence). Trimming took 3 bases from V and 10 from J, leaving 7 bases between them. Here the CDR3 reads CASSLDSEQFF. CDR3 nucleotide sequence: TGTGCCAGCAGCTTGGATTCCGAGCAGTTCTTC.

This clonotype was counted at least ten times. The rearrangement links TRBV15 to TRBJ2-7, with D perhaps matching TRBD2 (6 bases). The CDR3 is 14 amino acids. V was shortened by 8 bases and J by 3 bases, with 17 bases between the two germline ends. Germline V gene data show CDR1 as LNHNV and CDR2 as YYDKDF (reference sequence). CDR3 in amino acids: CATAAGTPIYEQYF. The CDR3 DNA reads TGTGCCACCGCGGCGGGGACTCCCATCTACGAGCAGTACTTC. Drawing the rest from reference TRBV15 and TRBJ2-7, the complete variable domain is DAMVIQNPRYQVTQFGKPVTLSCSQTLNHNVMYWYQQKSSQAPKLLFHYYDKDFNNEADTPDNFQSRRPNTSFCFLDIRSPGLGDTAMYLCATAAGTPIYEQYFGPGTRLTVT.

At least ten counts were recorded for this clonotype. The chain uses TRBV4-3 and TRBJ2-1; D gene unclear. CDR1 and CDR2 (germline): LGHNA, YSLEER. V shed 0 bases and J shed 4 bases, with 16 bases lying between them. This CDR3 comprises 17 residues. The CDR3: CASSQEVPPMPYNEQFF. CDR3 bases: TGCGCCAGCAGCCAAGAGGTGCCCCCTATGCCTTACAATGAGCAGTTCTTC.

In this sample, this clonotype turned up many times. The CDR3 here is CASSLEVGPYGYTF. As DNA, the CDR3 is TGCGCCAGCAGCTTGGAAGTCGGACCCTATGGCTACACCTTC. The rearrangement uses TRBV5-1 and TRBJ1-2; D not certain. Germline V gene data show CDR1 as SGHRS and CDR2 as YFSETQ. The CDR3 totals 14 residues. Trimming cost V 0 bases and J 4 bases, with 10 bases left between them. The entire variable domain, with the rest obtained from reference TRBV5-1 and TRBJ1-2, is as follows: KAGVTQTPRYLIKTRGQQVTLSCSPISGHRSVSWYQQTPGQGLQFLFEYFSETQRNKGNFPGRFSGRQFSNSRSEMNVSTLELGDSALYLCASSLEVGPYGYTFGSGTRLTVV.

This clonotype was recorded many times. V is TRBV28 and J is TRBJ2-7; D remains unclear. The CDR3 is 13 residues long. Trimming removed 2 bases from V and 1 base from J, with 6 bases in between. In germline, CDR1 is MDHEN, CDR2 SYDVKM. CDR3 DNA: TGTGCCAGCAGTTTAGGACGGTCCTACGAGCAGTACTTC. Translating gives CASSLGRSYEQYF.

The CDR3 DNA sequence: TGTGCCAGTACCCAGTGGGGGACCGGGGAGCTGTTTTTT. Translating it yields CASTQWGTGELFF. The rearrangement uses TRBV19 and TRBJ2-2; D possibly uses TRBD1 or TRBD2 (5 bases each). CDR1 LNHDA and CDR2 SQIVND come from the germline V gene (reference sequence). The CDR3 spans 13 residues. The V end was cut by 7 bases, the J end by 5 bases, with 11 bases between.

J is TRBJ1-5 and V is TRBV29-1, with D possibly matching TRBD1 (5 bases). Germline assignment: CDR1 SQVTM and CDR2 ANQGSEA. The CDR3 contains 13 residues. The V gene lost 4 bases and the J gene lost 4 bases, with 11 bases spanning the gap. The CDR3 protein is CSVGTGENQPQHF. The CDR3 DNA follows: TGCAGCGTTGGAACGGGGGAGAATCAGCCCCAGCATTTT.

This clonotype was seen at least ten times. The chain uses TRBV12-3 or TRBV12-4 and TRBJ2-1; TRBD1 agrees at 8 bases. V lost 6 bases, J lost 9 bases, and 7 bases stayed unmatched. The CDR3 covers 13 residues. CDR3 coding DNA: TGTGCCAGCAGGTTACAGGGGGTGGGTGAGCAGTTCTTC. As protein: CASRLQGVGEQFF.

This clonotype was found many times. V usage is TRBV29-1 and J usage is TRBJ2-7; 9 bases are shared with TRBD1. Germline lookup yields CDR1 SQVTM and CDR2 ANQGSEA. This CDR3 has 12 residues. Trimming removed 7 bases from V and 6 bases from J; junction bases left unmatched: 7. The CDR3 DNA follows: TGCAGCGCCGGGACAGGGAGGGTCGAGCAGTACTTC. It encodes CSAGTGRVEQYF.

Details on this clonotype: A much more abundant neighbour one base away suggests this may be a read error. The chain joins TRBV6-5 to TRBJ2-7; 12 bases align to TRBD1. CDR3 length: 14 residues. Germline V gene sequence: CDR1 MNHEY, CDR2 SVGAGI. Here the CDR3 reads CASSPGTGGYEQCF. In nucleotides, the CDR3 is TGTGCCAGCAGTCCCGGGACAGGGGGCTACGAGCAGTGCTTC.

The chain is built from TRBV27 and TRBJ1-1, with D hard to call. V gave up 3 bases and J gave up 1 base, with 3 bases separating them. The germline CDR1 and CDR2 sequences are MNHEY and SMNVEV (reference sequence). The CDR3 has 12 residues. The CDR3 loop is CASSFWNTEAFF. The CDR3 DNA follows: TGTGCCAGCAGTTTCTGGAACACTGAAGCTTTCTTT.

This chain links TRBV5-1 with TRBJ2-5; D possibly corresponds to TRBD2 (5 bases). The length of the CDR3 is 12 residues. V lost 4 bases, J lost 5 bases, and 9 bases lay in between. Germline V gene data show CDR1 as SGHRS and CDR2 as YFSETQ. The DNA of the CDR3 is TGCGCCAGCAGCCCGGACTCGGAGACCCAGTACTTC. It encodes CASSPDSETQYF.

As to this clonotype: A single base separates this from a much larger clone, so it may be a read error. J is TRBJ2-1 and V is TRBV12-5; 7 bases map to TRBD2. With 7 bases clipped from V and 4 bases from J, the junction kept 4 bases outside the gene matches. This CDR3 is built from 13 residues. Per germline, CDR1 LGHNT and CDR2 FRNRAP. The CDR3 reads CASVAGVYNEQFF. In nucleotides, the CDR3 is TGTGCTAGTGTGGCGGGGGTTTACAATGAGCAGTTCTTC.

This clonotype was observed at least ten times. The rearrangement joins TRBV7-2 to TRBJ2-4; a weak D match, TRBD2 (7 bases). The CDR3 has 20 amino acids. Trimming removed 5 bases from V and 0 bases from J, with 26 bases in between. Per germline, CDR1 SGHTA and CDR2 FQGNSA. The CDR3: CASSGGPGGHEALAKNIQYF. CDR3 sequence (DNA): TGTGCCAGCAGCGGGGGCCCGGGGGGCCACGAGGCACTAGCCAAAAACATTCAGTACTTC.

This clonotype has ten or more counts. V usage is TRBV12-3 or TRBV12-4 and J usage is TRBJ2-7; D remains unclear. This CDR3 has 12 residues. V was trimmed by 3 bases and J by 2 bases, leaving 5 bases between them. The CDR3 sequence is CASSFDPYEQYF. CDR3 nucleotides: TGTGCCAGCAGTTTTGATCCCTACGAGCAGTACTTC.

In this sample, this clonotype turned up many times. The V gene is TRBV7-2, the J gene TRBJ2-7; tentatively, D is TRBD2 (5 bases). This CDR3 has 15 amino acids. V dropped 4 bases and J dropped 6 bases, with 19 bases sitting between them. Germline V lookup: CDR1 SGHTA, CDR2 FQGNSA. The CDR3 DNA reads TGTGCCAGCAGCTCCCTAGCTTTTCAGGTGGGCGAGCAGTACTTC. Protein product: CASSSLAFQVGEQYF. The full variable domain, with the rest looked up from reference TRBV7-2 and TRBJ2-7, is GAGVSQSPSNKVTEKGKDVELRCDPISGHTALYWYRQSLGQGLEFLIYFQGNSAPDKSGLPSDRFSAERTGGSVSTLTIQRTQQEDSAVYLCASSSLAFQVGEQYFGPGTRLTVT.